Listed below are T cell receptor beta chains from one sample, sequenced in a study of cytomegalovirus exposure and HLA in healthy donors. TCRdb keeps only in-frame clones here, not all; method: immunoSEQ multiplex PCR. Among over 150,000 clones listed, just under 80% were seen once. The source material was PBMCs. These receptors were collected from a woman aged 45 to 65 in good health and CMV-seropositive. The CDR3 runs from the conserved cysteine through the conserved F or W. A D gene is named only where the DNA matches it firmly. For some rows the clone size is stated as once, few or many, or as a class when expanded; others skip it.

D gene	V gene	J gene	clone size	CDR3 DNA	CDR3 protein
TRBD2	TRBV27	TRBJ2-7	.	TGTGCCAGCAGTTTTATCCCACTAGCGGGAGGGAACAAGCAGTACTTC	CASSFIPLAGGNKQYF
TRBD2	TRBV11-2	TRBJ2-1	.	TGTGCCAGCAGCTTAGGATACTCGCGGGGGTCACGAGAGCAGTTCTTC	CASSLGYSRGSREQFF
.	TRBV4-3	TRBJ1-2	few	TGCGCCAGCAGCCAAGATCACCCAGGGGCCTACTATGGCTACACCTTC	CASSQDHPGAYYGYTF
TRBD2	TRBV4-1	TRBJ2-7	.	TGCGCCAGCAGCCAAGTCTATGCTAGCGGGAATTACGAGCAGTACTTC	CASSQVYASGNYEQYF
TRBD1	TRBV15	TRBJ1-5	.	TGTGCCACCAGCAGAGGAGGGACAGGCAATCAGCCCCAGCATTTT	CATSRGGTGNQPQHF
.	TRBV5-1	TRBJ1-1	.	TGCGCCAGCAGCTTATTCTATAGGAGGGCCGGGGACACTGAAGCTTTCTTT	CASSLFYRRAGDTEAFF
TRBD1	TRBV9	TRBJ1-2	few	TGTGCCAGCAGCGTGAGCACAGGGGGCGGCTACACCTTC	CASSVSTGGGYTF
.	TRBV28	TRBJ2-7	.	TGTGCCAGCAGTACACGCCCCGACAGTGAGCAGTACTTC	CASSTRPDSEQYF
.	TRBV6-5	TRBJ2-3	.	TGTGCCAGCAGTTACGATGGGAGCCCCACAGATACGCAGTATTTT	CASSYDGSPTDTQYF
.	TRBV4-1	TRBJ1-1	few	TGCGCCAGCATGCACGGGGGGGGCAACACTGAAGCTTTCTTT	CASMHGGGNTEAFF
TRBD1	TRBV4-1	TRBJ1-2	few	TGCGCCAGCAGTCGGACAGGGGAGGGTCCTAACTATGGCTACACCTTC	CASSRTGEGPNYGYTF
.	TRBV28	TRBJ1-1	.	TGTGCCAGCAGTACACCGGGACACCGGAACACTGAAGCTTTCTTT	CASSTPGHRNTEAFF
.	TRBV7-2	TRBJ1-1	.	TGTGCCAGCAGCTTAGGGCTTGGGAGGATCTCTGAAGCTTTCTTT	CASSLGLGRISEAFF
.	TRBV27	TRBJ1-4	.	TGTGCCAGCGGGGGGTTACAGGAAGGTGCGGGAAAACTGTTTTTT	CASGGLQEGAGKLFF
.	TRBV5-5	TRBJ1-5	few	TGTGCCAGCAGCTTGTCTGGACATAGTGGTCAGCCCCAGCATTTT	CASSLSGHSGQPQHF
.	TRBV6-5	TRBJ1-1	.	TGTGCCAGCAGTTCTTCCACTGAAGCTTTCTTT	CASSSSTEAFF
TRBD1	TRBV6-5	TRBJ2-7	.	TGTGCCAGCAGGGGGACAGGGATATCTCGCGAGCAGTACTTC	CASRGTGISREQYF
TRBD1	TRBV25-1	TRBJ1-2	.	TGTGCCAGCAGAGGGGGACAGGGGTCCTATGGCTACACCTTC	CASRGGQGSYGYTF
TRBD1	TRBV5-1	TRBJ1-1	once	TGCGCCAGCAGGGGACAGACAATGAACACTGAAGCTTTCTTT	CASRGQTMNTEAFF
.	TRBV5-1	TRBJ2-7	.	TGCGCCAGCAGCTTGGTTGGGGGGGAGCAGTACTTC	CASSLVGGEQYF
TRBD1	TRBV7-9	TRBJ1-2	.	TGTGCCAGCAGCTCACAGGGGTATGGCTACACCTTC	CASSSQGYGYTF
TRBD1	TRBV27	TRBJ1-1	.	TGTGCCAGCAGTTTGATTGTAGGGACAGGGTTCACTGAAGCTTTCTTT	CASSLIVGTGFTEAFF
.	TRBV6-1	TRBJ2-3	.	TGTGCCAGCAGTGAAGCTGGGGCCTCCACAGATACGCAGTATTTT	CASSEAGASTDTQYF
.	TRBV9	TRBJ2-3	.	TGTGCCAGCAGCGTGGCAGGGCGGTCCACAGATACGCAGTATTTT	CASSVAGRSTDTQYF
TRBD1	TRBV2	TRBJ2-7	.	TGTGCCAGCAAGACGACAGGGCGGGAGCAGTACTTC	CASKTTGREQYF
TRBD1	TRBV18	TRBJ1-2	.	TGTGCCAGCTCACCGGGACAGGACGACTATGGCTACACCTTC	CASSPGQDDYGYTF
.	TRBV2	TRBJ1-5	few	TGTGCCAGCAGTGTCGTAGTCAGCAATCAGCCCCAGCATTTT	CASSVVVSNQPQHF
.	TRBV28	TRBJ2-7	.	TGTGCCAGCAGTTTGGGACAAGACTACGAGCAGTACTTC	CASSLGQDYEQYF
.	TRBV4-3	TRBJ1-1	.	TGCGCCAGCAGCCAAGACGTGGGGCGTGAAGCTTTCTTT	CASSQDVGREAFF
.	TRBV4-3	TRBJ2-7	.	TGCGCCAGCAGCCAAGATTGGAGCTACGAGCAGTACTTC	CASSQDWSYEQYF
TRBD1	TRBV2	TRBJ2-3	once	TGTGCCAGCAGTGATAGGACAGGGGGCACAGATACGCAGTATTTT	CASSDRTGGTDTQYF
.	TRBV9	TRBJ2-1	.	TGTGCCAGCAGCGTAGCTCCGGACAGCAATGAGCAGTTCTTC	CASSVAPDSNEQFF
.	TRBV19	TRBJ2-7	.	TGTGCCAGCAGGCGCGAGTCAGCCGGGGGCTCCTACGAGCAGTACTTC	CASRRESAGGSYEQYF